The 7 T cell receptor beta chains presented below share a single source sample, sequenced in a study of post-analysis software for immune sequencing data (dated by TCRdb to the mid-2010s). Their recognized antigens are unknown. The library was made by PCR. Reads for this sample came from an Illumina HiSeq 2500. To reduce PCR and sequencing biases, unique molecular identifiers were built into the TCR beta cDNA libraries. TCRdb cleaned the public reads at Q25 with fastp, built clones with MiXCR and kept in-frame beta chains. Each record represents a unique CDR3 protein, reported with the most common genes and DNA among its rows. The sample contains 800,000 to 950,000 distinct CDR3 sequences, approximately 53% of them found a single time. Roughly 4.4% of the sample is in the top ten clones. Summary of the overall study and its limitations: Patients showed significantly higher frequencies than controls for a few TRBV segments, among them TRBV5-6, TRBV5-1 and TRBV20-1.

The material sequenced was blood. These receptors originate from a girl aged 10 to 17 with multiple sclerosis.

The rearrangement joins TRBV5-1 to TRBJ2-7; 7 bases line up with TRBD2. With 4 bases clipped from V and 5 bases from J, the junction kept 12 bases outside the gene matches. The germline V gene encodes CDR1 SGHRS and CDR2 YFSETQ. The CDR3 contains 15 residues. CDR3 DNA sequence: TGCGCCAGCAGCCCTCTAGCTCCGGGAGGCGACGAGCAGTACTTC. It encodes CASSPLAPGGDEQYF.

The V gene is TRBV15, the J gene TRBJ2-5; D may be TRBD2 (6 bases). Per germline, CDR1 LNHNV and CDR2 YYDKDF (reference sequence). The CDR3 contains 16 residues. Trimming took 3 bases from V and 4 from J, leaving 18 bases between them. DNA of the CDR3: TGTGCCACCAGCAGTCCGACTAGTGCGGTCGCAGAGACCCAGTACTTC. Translation gives CATSSPTSAVAETQYF.

The chain employs TRBV7-2 and TRBJ2-1; TRBD2 might be the D (5 bases). Trimming left V 5 bases short and J 8 bases short, with 19 bases between. Germline-derived CDR1 and CDR2 are SGHTA and FQGNSA. The CDR3 contains 15 residues. Here the CDR3 reads CASSPGGFAGDEQFF. CDR3 DNA sequence: TGTGCCAGCAGCCCCGGCGGGTTTGCCGGGGATGAGCAGTTCTTC. The complete variable domain, with remaining parts taken from reference TRBV7-2 and TRBJ2-1, reads GAGVSQSPSNKVTEKGKDVELRCDPISGHTALYWYRQSLGQGLEFLIYFQGNSAPDKSGLPSDRFSAERTGGSVSTLTIQRTQQEDSAVYLCASSPGGFAGDEQFFGPGTRLTVL.

As concerns this clonotype: One end of the junction fails to match germline, which may point to a read error. The chain combines TRBV3-1 with TRBJ2-1; D might be TRBD1 or TRBD2, each matching 5 bases. Germline V gene sequence: CDR1 LGHDT, CDR2 YNNKEL (reference sequence). The CDR3 is 16 amino acids. CDR3 protein: CTSSQPQGRSYNEQFF. The CDR3 nucleotides are TGTACCAGCAGCCAGCCTCAGGGACGCTCCTACAATGAGCAGTTCTTC.

This chain's CDR3 is CASSYEDGNLAEQYF. CDR3 bases: TGTGCCAGCAGTTACGAGGACGGAAACCTAGCCGAGCAGTACTTC. The J gene is TRBJ2-7, the V gene TRBV6-5; possibly TRBD2 for D (5 bases). Trimming shortened V by 2 bases and J by 6 bases, and 17 bases separated the two germline ends. The CDR3 spans 15 residues. Germline CDR1 reads MNHEY; CDR2 reads SVGAGI.

V usage is TRBV20-1 and J usage is TRBJ2-5; D possibly corresponds to TRBD2 (5 bases). The CDR3 is 18 residues long. Trimming removed 0 bases from V and 1 base from J, with 21 bases in between. Per the germline V gene, CDR1 is DFQATT and CDR2 is SNEGSKA (reference sequence). CDR3 protein: CSARDPTGSSGGQETQYF. For the CDR3, the DNA is TGCAGTGCTAGAGACCCCACGGGCTCCAGCGGAGGCCAAGAGACCCAGTACTTC.

The chain has TRBV7-9 and TRBJ1-2, with TRBD1 matching over 12 bases. The CDR3 is 15 residues long. The V gene end was trimmed by 3 bases and the J gene end by 8 bases; junction bases not matched to a gene: 7. Looked up from germline, CDR1 is SEHNR and CDR2 is FQNEAQ (reference sequence). Here the CDR3 reads CASSLGGQGALGYTF. CDR3 in DNA: TGTGCCAGCAGCTTGGGGGGACAGGGGGCTCTCGGCTACACCTTC.